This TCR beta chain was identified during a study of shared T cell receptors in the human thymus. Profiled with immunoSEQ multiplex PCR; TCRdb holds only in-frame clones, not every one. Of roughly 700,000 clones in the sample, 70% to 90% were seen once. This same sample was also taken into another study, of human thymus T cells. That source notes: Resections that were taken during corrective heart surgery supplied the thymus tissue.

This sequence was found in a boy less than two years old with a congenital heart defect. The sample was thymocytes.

The CDR3 region has the DNA TGTGCCAGCAGCACCCTAGCGGTTGATCCCTACAATGAGCAGTTCTTC. Translating it yields CASSTLAVDPYNEQFF. The chain employs TRBV9 and TRBJ2-1; TRBD2 matches 7 bases. V shed 4 bases and J 2 bases; nucleotides not matched to a gene: 9. CDR1 and CDR2 (germline): SGDLS, YYNGEE. This CDR3 region has 16 residues.